The clone carrying this T cell receptor (beta chain) was detected many times. The antigen remains unidentified. Sequencing libraries for TCR beta were prepared with iRepertoire HTBI primers and Arm-PCR of CDR3 regions. TCRdb reprocessed the multiplex PCR reads via MiXCR and lists one record per CDR3 protein. The sample has 510,000 or so distinct CDR3 sequences, about 12% seen once. This sample stems from a study of regulatory T cells in long-lasting Graves disease. Study-level points and caveats: Persistent disease exhibited a predilection for TRBV28, TRBJ1-2 and TRBJ2-5.

The CDR3 runs to 13 residues. Per germline, CDR1 SGHNT and CDR2 YENEEA. Trimming cost V 3 bases and J 9 bases, with 12 bases left between them. Time point of the sample: newly diagnosed GD, antithyroid drugs for less than 3 months. The TCR library was made from RNA that had been extracted from PBMCs in TRIzol. The same data also contributed to another study, on T cells in Graves' hyperthyroidism and ophthalmopathy.

The chain combines TRBV11-3 with TRBJ2-1; D gene ambiguous. The specimen comprised peripheral blood mononuclear cells (PBMCs), sampled at new diagnosis, from a patient treated with antithyroid drugs. The clonotype originates from a woman younger than 45 with Graves disease. The CDR3 nucleotides read TGTGCCAGCAGCTTTGACTTGAGTTTTGAGCAGTTCTTC. This encodes CASSFDLSFEQFF.